This T cell receptor beta chain stems from a study of CD8 T cells in Susac syndrome. Between the trimmed V and J ends, which lost 2 bases and 3 bases, there was a span of 19 bases. The length of the CDR3 is 17 residues. Per germline, CDR1 MNHEY and CDR2 SVGEGT. Random hexamers primed reverse transcription of about 0.5 to 1 ug RNA. Via MiXCR, TCRdb re-called the immunoSEQ multiplex PCR reads, giving one row per CDR3 protein. The sample records roughly 250,000 distinct CDR3 sequences, almost 97% being singletons. The sample consisted of CD4+ T cells from PBMCs. The rearrangement joins TRBV6-2 or TRBV6-3 to TRBJ1-2; D unclear. This TCR came from a human donor with Susac syndrome. CDR3 sequence reads: CASSYPGHAGPDYGYTF. In DNA form, the CDR3 reads TGTGCCAGCAGTTACCCCGGCCACGCCGGACCCGACTATGGCTACACCTTC.